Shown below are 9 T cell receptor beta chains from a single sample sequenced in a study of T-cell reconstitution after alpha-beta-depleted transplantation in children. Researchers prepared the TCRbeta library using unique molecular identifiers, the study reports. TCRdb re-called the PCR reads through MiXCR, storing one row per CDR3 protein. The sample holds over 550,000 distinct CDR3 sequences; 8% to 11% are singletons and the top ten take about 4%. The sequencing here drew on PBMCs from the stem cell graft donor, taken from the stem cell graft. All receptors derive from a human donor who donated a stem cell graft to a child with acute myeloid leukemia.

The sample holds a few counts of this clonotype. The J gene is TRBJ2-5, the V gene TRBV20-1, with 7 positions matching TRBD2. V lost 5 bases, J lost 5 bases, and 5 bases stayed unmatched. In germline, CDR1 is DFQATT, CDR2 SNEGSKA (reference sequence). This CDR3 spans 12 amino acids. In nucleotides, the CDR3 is TGCAGTGCTGCCCCCGGGGGGGAGACCCAGTACTTC. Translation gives CSAAPGGETQYF.

This CDR3 is CASSPYQRAGGFTDTQYF. In DNA form, the CDR3 reads TGTGCCAGCAGTCCATACCAAAGAGCGGGGGGGTTCACAGATACGCAGTATTTT. The chain combines TRBV12-3 or TRBV12-4 with TRBJ2-3, with TRBD2 matching 10 bases. V shed 5 bases, J shed 2 bases, and the junction held 13 bases outside the gene matches. This CDR3 is built from 18 residues.

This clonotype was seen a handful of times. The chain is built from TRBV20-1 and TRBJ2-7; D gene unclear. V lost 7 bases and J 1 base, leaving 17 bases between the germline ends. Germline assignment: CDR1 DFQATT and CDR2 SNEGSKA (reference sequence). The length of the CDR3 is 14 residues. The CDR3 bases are TGCAGTGTCCTGAAAGGGTTAATATCCTACGAGCAGTACTTC. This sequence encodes CSVLKGLISYEQYF.

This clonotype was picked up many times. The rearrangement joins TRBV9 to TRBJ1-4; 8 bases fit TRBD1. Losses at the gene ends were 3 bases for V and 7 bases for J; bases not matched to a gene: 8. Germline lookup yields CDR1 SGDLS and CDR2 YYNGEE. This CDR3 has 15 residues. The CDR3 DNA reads TGTGCCAGCAGCGCGACAGGGGCCAGGGGTGAAAAACTGTTTTTT. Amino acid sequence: CASSATGARGEKLFF.

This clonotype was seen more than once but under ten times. The CDR3 protein is CASSPGTSGRKTQYF. CDR3 DNA: TGCGCCAGCAGCCCCGGGACTAGCGGGAGGAAGACCCAGTACTTC. The V call is TRBV5-1, the J call TRBJ2-5; 15 nucleotides agree with TRBD2. This CDR3 comprises 15 residues. Germline CDR1 reads SGHRS; CDR2 reads YFSETQ. The ends lost 4 bases at V and 6 bases at J; junction bases unmatched: 4.

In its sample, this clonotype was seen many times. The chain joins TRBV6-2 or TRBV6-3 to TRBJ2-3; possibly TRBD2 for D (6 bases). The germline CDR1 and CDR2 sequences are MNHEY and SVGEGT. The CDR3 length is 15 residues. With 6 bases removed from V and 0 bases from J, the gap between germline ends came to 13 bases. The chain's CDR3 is CASSPRRGSTDTQYF. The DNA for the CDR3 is TGTGCCAGCAGCCCCCGCCGGGGGAGCACAGATACGCAGTATTTT.

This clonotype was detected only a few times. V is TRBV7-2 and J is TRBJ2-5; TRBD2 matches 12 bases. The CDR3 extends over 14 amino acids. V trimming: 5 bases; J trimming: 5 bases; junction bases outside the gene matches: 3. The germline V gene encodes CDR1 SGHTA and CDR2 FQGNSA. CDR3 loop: CASSASGRGETQYF. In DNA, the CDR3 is TGTGCCAGCAGCGCTAGCGGGAGGGGGGAGACCCAGTACTTC.

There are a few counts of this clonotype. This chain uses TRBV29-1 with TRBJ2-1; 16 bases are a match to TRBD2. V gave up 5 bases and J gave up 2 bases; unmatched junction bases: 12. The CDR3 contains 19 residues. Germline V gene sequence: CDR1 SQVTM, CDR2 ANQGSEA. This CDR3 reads CSVLGTSGRAAVTYNEQFF. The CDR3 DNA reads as TGCAGCGTTCTGGGGACTAGCGGGAGGGCCGCCGTCACCTACAATGAGCAGTTCTTC.

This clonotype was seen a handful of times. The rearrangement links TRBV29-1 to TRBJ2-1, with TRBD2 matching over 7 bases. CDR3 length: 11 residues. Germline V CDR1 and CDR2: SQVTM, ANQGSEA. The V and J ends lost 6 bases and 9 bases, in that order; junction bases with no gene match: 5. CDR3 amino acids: CSVREGGEQFF. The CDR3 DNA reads TGCAGCGTGAGGGAGGGAGGTGAGCAGTTCTTC.